Presented here are 25 T cell receptor beta chains from one specimen sequenced in a study of regulatory T cells in long-lasting Graves disease. Building of the TCR beta libraries involved iRepertoire HTBI primers and Arm-PCR of CDR3 regions. TCRdb analysed the multiplex PCR reads with MiXCR anew, one entry per CDR3 protein. The table records about 470,000 distinct CDR3 sequences, around a fifth of them present only once. Time point of the sample: persistent/refractory GD, antithyroid drugs over 5 years with positive TRAb. RNA from PBMCs was the source of the TCR library. The sequencing used peripheral blood mononuclear cells (PBMCs), collected when the disease was refractory, from a patient treated with antithyroid drugs. The receptors derive from a female donor with Graves disease.

This clonotype has more than one count but fewer than ten. The chain is built from TRBV6-5 and TRBJ1-5; a weak D match, TRBD1 (5 bases). Trimming took 4 bases from V and 3 from J, leaving 13 bases between them. The CDR3 has 15 amino acids. CDR1 MNHEY and CDR2 SVGAGI come from the germline V gene. This CDR3 reads CASSSAAGPNQPQHF. Here the CDR3 DNA reads TGTGCCAGCAGTTCCGCGGCAGGGCCCAATCAGCCCCAGCATTTT.

V and J are TRBV7-9 and TRBJ2-7; weak D call: TRBD2 (5 bases). Germline V gene lookup returns CDR1 SEHNR and CDR2 FQNEAQ (reference sequence). Trimming removed 5 bases from V and 3 bases from J, with 14 bases in between. The CDR3 runs 14 residues. CDR3 sequence reads: CASSISVRVYEQYF. The CDR3 bases are TGTGCCAGCAGCATTAGCGTGAGGGTCTACGAGCAGTACTTC.

This clonotype came up many times. The chain combines TRBV28 with TRBJ1-4, with D maybe TRBD1 (5 bases). With 2 bases removed from V and 7 bases from J, the gap between germline ends came to 14 bases. CDR1 MDHEN and CDR2 SYDVKM come from the germline V gene. This CDR3 spans 15 amino acids. CDR3 bases: TGTGCCAGCAGTTTAGGGGTCCAGGGAGGTGAAAAACTGTTTTTT. Translated: CASSLGVQGGEKLFF.

This clonotype was picked up a small number of times. A read error may explain this, as a much larger clone is one base away. This rearrangement joins TRBV28 to TRBJ2-7; 8 nucleotides agree with TRBD1. Looked up from germline, CDR1 is MDHEN and CDR2 is SYDVKM. The CDR3 totals 14 residues. CDR3 loop: CARSLTGTGYEQYF. The CDR3 DNA reads TGTGCCCGCAGTTTAACCGGGACAGGTTACGAGCAGTACTTC.

In this sample, this clonotype turned up a few times. The rearrangement uses TRBV20-1 and TRBJ2-2, with D perhaps TRBD2 (6 bases). The CDR3 length is 16 residues. The germline V and J ends were trimmed by 3 bases and 7 bases, with 21 bases remaining between them. The germline CDR1 and CDR2 sequences are DFQATT and SNEGSKA (reference sequence). In DNA, the CDR3 is TGCAGTGCTAGTCCGGCTCGGGGACTTCTTATCGGGGAGCTGTTTTTT. This codes for CSASPARGLLIGELFF.

The table lists this clonotype with a few counts. This rearrangement joins TRBV7-8 to TRBJ2-2; 9 bases are shared with TRBD2. The germline CDR1 and CDR2 sequences are SGHVS and FQNEAQ. The V and J ends lost 5 bases and 6 bases, in that order; junction bases with no gene match: 7. The CDR3 length is 15 residues. Written as DNA, the CDR3 is TGTGCCAGCAGCCCACCTTTAGCGGGAGCCGGGGAGCTGTTTTTT. As protein: CASSPPLAGAGELFF.

This clonotype appeared many times. The gene calls are TRBV24-1 and TRBJ2-5, with 7 bases matching TRBD1. Germline V gene data show CDR1 as KGHDR and CDR2 as SFDVKD. The CDR3 is made up of 16 amino acids. V was pared by 4 bases and J by 1 base, with 8 bases of the junction left unmatched. The CDR3 is CATSDASGTAQETQYF. CDR3 nucleotides: TGTGCCACCAGTGACGCCTCGGGGACAGCCCAAGAGACCCAGTACTTC.

The chain employs TRBV6-9 and TRBJ2-2; TRBD1 or TRBD2 may be the D gene (5 bases each). The V end was cut by 3 bases, the J end by 7 bases, with 12 bases between. Germline CDR1 is MNHGY and CDR2 is SVAAGI. The CDR3 loop spans 14 amino acids. This CDR3 is CASSYQQAGGELFF. Written as DNA, the CDR3 is TGTGCCAGCAGTTACCAACAGGCGGGCGGGGAGCTGTTTTTT.

The chain couples TRBV24-1 to TRBJ1-1, with D hard to call. CDR1 and CDR2 from the germline V gene are KGHDR and SFDVKD. The CDR3 covers 15 residues. Trimming shortened V by 5 bases and J by 4 bases, and 16 bases separated the two germline ends. Written as DNA, the CDR3 is TGTGCCACCAGTGGAGCCGACCTGACTAGCACTGAAGCTTTCTTT. Amino acid sequence: CATSGADLTSTEAFF.

This clonotype was observed a handful of times. The V and J genes are TRBV11-1 and TRBJ2-5, with D possibly being TRBD2 (6 bases). This CDR3 has 13 residues. From germline, CDR1 is SGHAT and CDR2 FQDESV (reference sequence). V lost 2 bases and J 13 bases, leaving 17 bases between the germline ends. CDR3 DNA sequence: TGTGCCAGCAGCTTAACCCGGGACTCGCACGCGTACTTC. Translation: CASSLTRDSHAYF.

Many counts were recorded for this clonotype. The chain recombines TRBV5-5 with TRBJ2-5; either TRBD1 or TRBD2 may supply D (5 bases each). Germline V CDR1 and CDR2: SGHKS, YYEKEE (reference sequence). The CDR3 is made up of 16 amino acids. Between the trimmed V and J ends, which lost 4 bases and 4 bases, there was a span of 20 bases. The CDR3 loop is CASSLAGTVGVETQYF. In nucleotides, the CDR3 is TGTGCCAGCAGCCTGGCAGGGACGGTAGGGGTAGAGACCCAGTACTTC.

This clonotype was counted a few times. This chain joins TRBV3-1 and TRBJ2-6, with TRBD2 as a possible D gene (6 bases). Germline V lookup: CDR1 LGHDT, CDR2 YNNKEL (reference sequence). V lost 4 bases, J lost 0 bases, and 10 bases lay in between. There are 16 residues in the CDR3. CDR3 sequence: CASSRGALSGANVLTF. CDR3 coding DNA: TGTGCCAGCAGCCGCGGGGCTCTCTCTGGGGCCAACGTCCTGACTTTC.

This clonotype was found many times. The rearrangement joins TRBV7-2 to TRBJ1-2; D unresolved. CDR1 is SGHTA and CDR2 is FQGNSA in the germline V gene. This CDR3 is built from 13 residues. V dropped 3 bases and J dropped 7 bases, with 12 bases sitting between them. The CDR3 DNA reads as TGTGCCAGCAGCTTCGGGCAGCCAACTGGCTACACCTTC. Translated: CASSFGQPTGYTF.

This sequence joins TRBV3-1 and TRBJ2-7, with a possible D match to TRBD2 (6 bases). Germline V CDR1 and CDR2: LGHDT, YNNKEL (reference sequence). CDR3 size: 15 residues. Trimming removed 1 base at V and 5 bases at J, with 15 bases between. DNA of the CDR3: TGTGCCAGCAGCCAAGGGGCGGGGATAGTGGACGAGCAGTACTTC. It translates to CASSQGAGIVDEQYF.

This clonotype was recorded once. This sequence joins TRBV6-7 and TRBJ1-1; D perhaps matches TRBD1 (5 bases). TRBV6-7 is flagged as an ORF with uncertain function. Deletions cut 0 bases from V and 4 bases from J, with 15 bases between. The CDR3 has 16 amino acids. The CDR3 region has the DNA TGTGCCAGCAGTTACTCAATAAATGGCCAGGGCACTGAAGCTTTCTTT. Protein product: CASSYSINGQGTEAFF.

The J gene is TRBJ2-5, the V gene TRBV18; D is unclear. The V end was cut by 3 bases, the J end by 5 bases, with 16 bases between. CDR1 and CDR2 (germline): KGHSH, LQKENI. This CDR3 spans 15 amino acids. The CDR3: CASSPPADDAETQYF. Here the CDR3 DNA reads TGTGCCAGCTCACCCCCCGCGGACGATGCGGAGACCCAGTACTTC. Combining the CDR3 with reference TRBV18 and TRBJ2-5 gives the whole variable domain NAGVMQNPRHLVRRRGQEARLRCSPMKGHSHVYWYRQLPEEGLKFMVYLQKENIIDESGMPKERFSAEFPKEGPSILRIQQVVRGDSAAYFCASSPPADDAETQYFGPGTRLLVL.

This clonotype has a count of ten or more. The chain carries TRBV11-2 and TRBJ2-7; TRBD1 aligns across 9 bases. The junction had 4 bases not matched to a gene; V was cut back by 1 base and J by 6 bases. The germline V gene encodes CDR1 SGHAT and CDR2 FQNNGV. The CDR3 covers 14 residues. CDR3 region: CASSLATGGSEQYF. CDR3 sequence (DNA): TGTGCCAGCAGCTTAGCGACAGGGGGAAGCGAGCAGTACTTC.

This clonotype appeared many times. V is TRBV6-1 and J is TRBJ1-1; 10 bases are shared with TRBD1. The CDR3 has 18 amino acids. Losses at the gene ends were 5 bases for V and 5 bases for J; bases not matched to a gene: 17. From germline, CDR1 is MNHNS and CDR2 SASEGT. CDR3 loop: CASSPRPGQGPSGTEAFF. In DNA, the CDR3 is TGTGCCAGCAGTCCCAGACCGGGACAGGGGCCTTCAGGTACTGAAGCTTTCTTT.

This clonotype was seen at least ten times. The CDR3 coding sequence is TGTGCCAGCAGTCAGGTAGCGGGAGCGATCCAAGAGACCCAGTACTTC. It specifies CASSQVAGAIQETQYF. The genes are TRBV6-1 and TRBJ2-5, with TRBD2 matching 9 bases. The V gene end was trimmed by 5 bases and the J gene end by 1 base; junction bases not matched to a gene: 8. CDR3 length: 16 residues. Germline V gives CDR1 MNHNS, CDR2 SASEGT.

This clonotype was observed a handful of times. A read error may explain this, as a much larger clone is one base away. V gene TRBV12-3 or TRBV12-4 combines with J gene TRBJ1-2; D is unclear. The CDR3 is made up of 13 amino acids. V lost 1 base to trimming and J lost 12 bases, with 15 bases between them. The DNA for the CDR3 is TGTGCCAGCAGTTTAGGACTTCTCGGAGGCCACACCTTC. The encoded protein is CASSLGLLGGHTF.

This clonotype has at least ten counts. The CDR3 here is CSVEEGTPYEQYF. CDR3 DNA: TGCAGCGTTGAAGAGGGGACACCCTACGAGCAGTACTTC. The chain carries TRBV29-1 and TRBJ2-7; maybe TRBD1 (6 bases). The V gene's germline CDR1 is SQVTM and CDR2 ANQGSEA. Trimming cost V 0 bases and J 2 bases, with 8 bases left between them. This CDR3 has 13 amino acids.

This clonotype was counted only a few times. This chain uses TRBV28 with TRBJ2-3, with TRBD1 matching 8 bases. CDR1 MDHEN and CDR2 SYDVKM come from the germline V gene. J gave up 1 base and V 1 base, and 4 bases lay outside the gene matches. The CDR3 consists of 16 residues. The CDR3 here is CASSLFGQGRTDTQYF. The CDR3 nucleotides are TGTGCCAGCAGTTTATTTGGACAGGGACGCACAGATACGCAGTATTTT. Together with reference TRBV28 and TRBJ2-3, the CDR3 gives the full variable domain: DVKVTQSSRYLVKRTGEKVFLECVQDMDHENMFWYRQDPGLGLRLIYFSYDVKMKEKGDIPEGYSVSREKKERFSLILESASTNQTSMYLCASSLFGQGRTDTQYFGPGTRLTVL.

The rearrangement uses TRBV6-5 and TRBJ2-7; D gene unclear. V dropped 0 bases and J dropped 2 bases, with 11 bases sitting between them. The germline V gene has CDR1 MNHEY and CDR2 SVGAGI. CDR3 length: 15 residues. The CDR3 sequence: CASSYSHIATYEQYF. The CDR3 coding sequence is TGTGCCAGCAGTTACTCCCACATAGCAACCTACGAGCAGTACTTC.

This clonotype appeared many times. The V call is TRBV7-2, the J call TRBJ1-1; D gene unclear. The CDR3 runs to 14 residues. V dropped 4 bases and J dropped 6 bases, with 15 bases sitting between them. Germline V gene lookup returns CDR1 SGHTA and CDR2 FQGNSA. The CDR3 bases are TGTGCCAGCAGCTCAGGCCGGGCAGCCCCTGAAGCTTTCTTT. It is translated as CASSSGRAAPEAFF.

The chain employs TRBV19 and TRBJ2-2, with D possibly TRBD1 on 7 matching bases. The V gene's germline CDR1 is LNHDA and CDR2 SQIVND (reference sequence). V was clipped by 4 bases and J by 5 bases, with 17 bases between them. This CDR3 is built from 16 residues. In DNA form, the CDR3 reads TGTGCCAGTAGTAAGCTAGGCGCAGGGGGGACCGGGGAGCTGTTTTTT. It is translated as CASSKLGAGGTGELFF.